This T cell receptor (beta chain) was sequenced for a study of blood T cells in healthy people across ages. Study at large: Template switching picked up about one barcoded beta molecule for each two T cells. General study results and limits: Any changes in expanded clonotypes were possibly confounded, as donor CMV status remained unknown. Researchers report that TCR beta diversity correlated strongly with naive T cell percentage. PBMC samples, being unsorted, prevented any conclusive comparison of naive and antigen-experienced cells.

This clonotype was seen at least ten times. The antigen is unknown. With V trimmed by 1 base and J by 3 bases, 5 bases remained unmatched. The CDR3 runs 17 residues. The germline V gene encodes CDR1 LGHNA and CDR2 YNFKEQ. Using a J-beta primer mix together with a sample-barcoded 5' primer, a second PCR was run for about 6 to 12 cycles. TCRdb re-analysed the 5' RACE reads in MiXCR, keeping a single row per CDR3 protein. The sample consists of some 1.8 million distinct CDR3 sequences, 35% to 50% of them appearing once. This rearrangement joins TRBV4-2 to TRBJ2-1; TRBD2 aligns across 11 bases. The clonotype originates from a human donor in good health. Material: blood. The CDR3 region has the DNA TGTGCCAGCAGCCAAGGGGCTCTAGCGGGGGGCTACAATGAGCAGTTCTTC. Amino acids: CASSQGALAGGYNEQFF.